Many counts were recorded for the clone carrying this T cell receptor (beta chain). Its antigen is undetermined. Time point described: persistent/refractory GD, antithyroid drugs over 5 years with positive TRAb. Extracted RNA from PBMCs served as the source of the TCR library. With V trimmed by 4 bases and J by 2 bases, 7 bases remained unmatched. Germline CDR1 is ENHRY and CDR2 is SYGVKD. The CDR3 is 15 residues long. Arm-PCR of CDR3 regions with iRepertoire HTBI primers generated TCR beta libraries. TCRdb re-called the multiplex PCR reads with MiXCR, one entry per CDR3 protein. The repertoire holds 310,000 or so distinct CDR3 sequences, around a fifth seen once, with approximately 31% in the top ten. The data were taken from a study of regulatory T cells in long-lasting Graves disease. General study findings and limits: The small sample size may have reduced accuracy.

This TCR was sampled from a female donor with Graves disease. The sequencing used peripheral blood mononuclear cells (PBMCs), collected when the disease was refractory, from a patient treated with antithyroid drugs. The rearrangement joins TRBV10-3 to TRBJ2-7; 8 nucleotides match TRBD2. In DNA, the CDR3 is TGTGCCATCAGTGGCAGTACTAGCGGAACCTACGAGCAGTACTTC. As protein: CAISGSTSGTYEQYF.